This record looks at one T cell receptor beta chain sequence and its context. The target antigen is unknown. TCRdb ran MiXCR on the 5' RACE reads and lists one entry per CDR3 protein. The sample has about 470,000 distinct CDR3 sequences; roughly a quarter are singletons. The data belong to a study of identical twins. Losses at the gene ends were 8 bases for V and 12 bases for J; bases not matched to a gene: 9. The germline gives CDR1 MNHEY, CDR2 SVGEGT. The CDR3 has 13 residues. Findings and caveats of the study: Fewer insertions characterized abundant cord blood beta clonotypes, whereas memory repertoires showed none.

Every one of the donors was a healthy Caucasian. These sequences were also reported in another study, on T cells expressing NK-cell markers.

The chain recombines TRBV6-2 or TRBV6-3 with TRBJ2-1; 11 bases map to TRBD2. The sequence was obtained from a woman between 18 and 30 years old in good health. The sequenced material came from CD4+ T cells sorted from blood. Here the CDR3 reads CASRTSGSLGQFF. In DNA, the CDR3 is TGTGCCAGCCGTACTAGCGGGAGCCTAGGGCAGTTCTTC.